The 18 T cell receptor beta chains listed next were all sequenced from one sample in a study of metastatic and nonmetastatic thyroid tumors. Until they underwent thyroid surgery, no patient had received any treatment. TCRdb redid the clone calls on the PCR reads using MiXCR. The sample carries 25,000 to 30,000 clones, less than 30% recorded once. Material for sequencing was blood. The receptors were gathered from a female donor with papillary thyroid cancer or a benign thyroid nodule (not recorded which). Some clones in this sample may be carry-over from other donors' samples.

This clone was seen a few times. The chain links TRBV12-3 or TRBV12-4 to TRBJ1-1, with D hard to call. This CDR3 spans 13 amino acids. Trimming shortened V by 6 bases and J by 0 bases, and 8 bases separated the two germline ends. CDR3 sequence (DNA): TGTGCCAGCAGGGAACTAATGAACACTGAAGCTTTCTTT. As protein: CASRELMNTEAFF.

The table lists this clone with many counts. The CDR3 reads CASSLEGGGDSGIQYF. CDR3 nucleotide sequence: TGTGCCAGCAGCTTAGAGGGAGGGGGGGATTCAGGCATTCAGTACTTC. V and J are TRBV7-9 and TRBJ2-4; D is perhaps TRBD2 (7 bases). V was trimmed by 1 base and J by 9 bases, leaving 19 bases between them. Germline CDR1 is SEHNR and CDR2 is FQNEAQ (reference sequence). The CDR3 runs 16 residues.

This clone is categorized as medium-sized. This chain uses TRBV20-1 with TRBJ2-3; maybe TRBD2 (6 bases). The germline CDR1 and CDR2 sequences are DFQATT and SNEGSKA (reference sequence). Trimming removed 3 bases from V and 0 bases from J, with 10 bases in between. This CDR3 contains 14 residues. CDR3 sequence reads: CSARWGTSTDTQYF. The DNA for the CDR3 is TGCAGTGCTAGGTGGGGGACTAGCACAGATACGCAGTATTTT.

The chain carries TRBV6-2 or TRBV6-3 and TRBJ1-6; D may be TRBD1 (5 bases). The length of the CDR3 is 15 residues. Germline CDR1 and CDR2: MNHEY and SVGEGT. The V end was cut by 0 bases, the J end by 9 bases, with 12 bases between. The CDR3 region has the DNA TGTGCCAGCAGTTACTCGGGGGAGGGTTTTTCACCCCTCCACTTT. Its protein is CASSYSGEGFSPLHF.

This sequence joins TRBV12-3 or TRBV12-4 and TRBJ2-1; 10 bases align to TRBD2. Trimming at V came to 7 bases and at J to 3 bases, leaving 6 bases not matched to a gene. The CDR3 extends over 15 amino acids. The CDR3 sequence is CASTLAGGLYNEQFF. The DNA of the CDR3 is TGTGCCAGCACCTTAGCGGGGGGACTCTACAATGAGCAGTTCTTC.

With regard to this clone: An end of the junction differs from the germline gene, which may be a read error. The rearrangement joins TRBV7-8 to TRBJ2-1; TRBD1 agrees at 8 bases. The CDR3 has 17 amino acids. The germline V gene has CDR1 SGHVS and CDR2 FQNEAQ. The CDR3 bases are TGTGCCAGCAGCCCCCAGTCGGGACAGGCATCCTACAATGATCAGTTCTTC. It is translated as CASSPQSGQASYNDQFF.

CDR3 coding DNA: TGTGCCTGGAGTCCACTAGCGGCAGGGGATGAGCAGTTCTTC. The encoded protein is CAWSPLAAGDEQFF. The V call is TRBV30, the J call TRBJ2-5; 8 bases line up with TRBD2. The J call may be mistaken, given a closer DNA end match to TRBJ2-1. Germline V gene sequence: CDR1 GTSNPN, CDR2 SVGIG (reference sequence). The CDR3 length is 14 residues.

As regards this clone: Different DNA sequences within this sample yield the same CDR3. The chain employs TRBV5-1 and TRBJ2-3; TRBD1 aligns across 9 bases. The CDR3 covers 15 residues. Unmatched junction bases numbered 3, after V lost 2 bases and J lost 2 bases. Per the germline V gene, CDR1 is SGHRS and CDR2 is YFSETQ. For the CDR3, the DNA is TGCGCCAGCAGCTTAGGGACAGGGCCCACAGATACGCAGTATTTT. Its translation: CASSLGTGPTDTQYF.

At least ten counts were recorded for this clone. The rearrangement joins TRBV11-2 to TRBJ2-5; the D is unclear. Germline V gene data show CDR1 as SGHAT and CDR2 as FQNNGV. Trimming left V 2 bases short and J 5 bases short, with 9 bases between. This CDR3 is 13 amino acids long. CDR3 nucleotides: TGTGCCAGCAGCTTACGGAGTGTGGAGACCCAGTACTTC. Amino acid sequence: CASSLRSVETQYF.

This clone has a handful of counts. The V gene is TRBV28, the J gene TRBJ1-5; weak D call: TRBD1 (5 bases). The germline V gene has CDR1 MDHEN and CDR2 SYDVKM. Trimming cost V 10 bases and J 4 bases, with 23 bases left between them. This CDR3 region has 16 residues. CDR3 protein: CANRPTAGQGNQPQHF. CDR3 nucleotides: TGTGCCAACAGACCTACAGCGGGCCAGGGTAATCAGCCCCAGCATTTT. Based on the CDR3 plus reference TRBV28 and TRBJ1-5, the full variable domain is DVKVTQSSRYLVKRTGEKVFLECVQDMDHENMFWYRQDPGLGLRLIYFSYDVKMKEKGDIPEGYSVSREKKERFSLILESASTNQTSMYLCANRPTAGQGNQPQHFGDGTRLSIL.

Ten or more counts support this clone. The CDR3 is CASSLFRLLYNSPLHF. DNA of the CDR3: TGTGCCAGCAGCTTGTTCCGCCTACTCTATAATTCACCCCTCCACTTT. The chain employs TRBV7-9 and TRBJ1-6, with unresolved D. CDR3 size: 16 residues. The germline CDR1 and CDR2 sequences are SEHNR and FQNEAQ (reference sequence). Trimming pared 3 bases from V and 3 bases from J, leaving 12 bases between.

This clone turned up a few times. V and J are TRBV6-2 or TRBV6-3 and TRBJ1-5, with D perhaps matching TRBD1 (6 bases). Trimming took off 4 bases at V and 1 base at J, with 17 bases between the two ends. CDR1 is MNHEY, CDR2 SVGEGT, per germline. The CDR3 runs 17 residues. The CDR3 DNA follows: TGTGCCAGCAGTTCTGTACCTACAGGGTCGAGCAATCAGCCCCAGCATTTT. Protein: CASSSVPTGSSNQPQHF.

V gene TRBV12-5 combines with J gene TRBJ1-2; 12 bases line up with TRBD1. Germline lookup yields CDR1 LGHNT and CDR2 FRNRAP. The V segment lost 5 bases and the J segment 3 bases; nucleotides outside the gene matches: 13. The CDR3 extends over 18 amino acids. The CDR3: CASGLDRDRGLSYYGYTF. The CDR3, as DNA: TGTGCTAGTGGTCTCGACCGGGACAGGGGGCTTAGTTACTATGGCTACACCTTC. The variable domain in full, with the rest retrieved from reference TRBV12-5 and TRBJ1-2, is DARVTQTPRHKVTEMGQEVTMRCQPILGHNTVFWYRQTMMQGLELLAYFRNRAPLDDSGMPKDRFSAEMPDATLATLKIQPSEPRDSAVYFCASGLDRDRGLSYYGYTFGSGTRLTVV.

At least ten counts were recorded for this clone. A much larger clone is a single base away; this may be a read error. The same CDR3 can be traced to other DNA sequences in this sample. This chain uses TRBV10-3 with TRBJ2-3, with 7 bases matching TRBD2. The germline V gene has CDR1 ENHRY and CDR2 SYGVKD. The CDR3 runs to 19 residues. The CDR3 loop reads CAISESTGRATSPTDTQYF. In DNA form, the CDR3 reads TGTGCCATCAGTGAGTCGACGGGAAGGGCGACTAGCCCCACAGACACGCAGTATTTT.

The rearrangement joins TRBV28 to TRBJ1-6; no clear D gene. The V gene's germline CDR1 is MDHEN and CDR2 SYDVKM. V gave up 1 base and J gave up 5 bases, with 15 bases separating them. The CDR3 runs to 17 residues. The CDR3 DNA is TGTGCCAGCAGTTTATACGGACGCCTGACCCATAATTCACCCCTCCACTTT. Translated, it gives CASSLYGRLTHNSPLHF.

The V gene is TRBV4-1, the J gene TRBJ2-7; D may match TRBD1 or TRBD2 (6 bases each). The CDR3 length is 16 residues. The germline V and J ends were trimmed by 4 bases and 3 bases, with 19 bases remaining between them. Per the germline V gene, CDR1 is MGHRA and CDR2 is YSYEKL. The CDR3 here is CASSLNRGGLLYEQYF. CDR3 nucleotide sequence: TGCGCCAGCAGCCTAAACCGAGGGGGACTTCTCTACGAGCAGTACTTC.

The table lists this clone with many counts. DNA for the CDR3: TGTGCCAGCAGCTTAGGAAGGGGGGATACGCAGTATTTT. Protein sequence: CASSLGRGDTQYF. The rearrangement uses TRBV7-3 and TRBJ2-3; the D gene is possibly TRBD1 (6 bases). The CDR3 has 13 residues. Germline V CDR1 and CDR2: SGHTA, FQGTGA. Trimming removed 2 bases from V and 6 bases from J, with 9 bases in between.

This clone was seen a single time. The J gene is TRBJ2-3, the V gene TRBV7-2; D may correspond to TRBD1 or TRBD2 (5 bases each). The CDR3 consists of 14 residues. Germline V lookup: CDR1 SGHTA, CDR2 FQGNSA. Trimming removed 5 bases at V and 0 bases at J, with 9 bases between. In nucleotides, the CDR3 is TGTGCCAGCAGCCTAAGGGACAGCACAGATACGCAGTATTTT. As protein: CASSLRDSTDTQYF. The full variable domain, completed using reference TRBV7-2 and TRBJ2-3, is GAGVSQSPSNKVTEKGKDVELRCDPISGHTALYWYRQSLGQGLEFLIYFQGNSAPDKSGLPSDRFSAERTGGSVSTLTIQRTQQEDSAVYLCASSLRDSTDTQYFGPGTRLTVL.